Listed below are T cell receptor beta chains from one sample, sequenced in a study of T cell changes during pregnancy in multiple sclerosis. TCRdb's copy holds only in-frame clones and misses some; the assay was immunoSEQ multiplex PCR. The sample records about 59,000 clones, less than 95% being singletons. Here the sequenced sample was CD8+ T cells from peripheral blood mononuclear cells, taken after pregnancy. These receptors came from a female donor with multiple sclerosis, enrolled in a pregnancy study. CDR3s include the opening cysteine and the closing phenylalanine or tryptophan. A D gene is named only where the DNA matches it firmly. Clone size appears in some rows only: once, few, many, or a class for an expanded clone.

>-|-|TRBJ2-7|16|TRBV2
TGTGCCAGCAGTGAAGGTCTTTTGAACTCGGGTTACGAGCAGTACTTC
CASSEGLLNSGYEQYF
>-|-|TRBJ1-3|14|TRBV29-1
TGCAGCGTTGAAGATCGGGGGGCCGGAAACACCATATATTTT
CSVEDRGAGNTIYF
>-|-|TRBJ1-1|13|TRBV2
TGTGCCAGCCGGGGTGGAGCGAGCCTTGAAGCTTTCTTT
CASRGGASLEAFF
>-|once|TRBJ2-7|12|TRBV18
TGTGCCAGCTCCCTCGTTCCCTACGAGCAGTACTTC
CASSLVPYEQYF
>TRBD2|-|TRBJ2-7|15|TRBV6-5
TGTGCCAGCAGTTTTGGACTAGCGGGAACTTACGAGCAGTACTTC
CASSFGLAGTYEQYF
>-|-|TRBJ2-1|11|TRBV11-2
TGTGCCAGCAGCTTAGGAGGTGAGCAGTTCTTC
CASSLGGEQFF
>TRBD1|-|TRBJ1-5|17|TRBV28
TGTGCCAGCAGTTTCCCCCGTCAGGGGGCCTATACTGTGACCCAGCATTTT
CASSFPRQGAYTVTQHF
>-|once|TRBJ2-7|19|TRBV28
TGTGCCAGCACCAGCCTCCGCGGGGCCCACGATCCCGTAGCCTACGAGCAGTACTTC
CASTSLRGAHDPVAYEQYF
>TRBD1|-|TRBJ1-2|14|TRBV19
TGTGCCAGTAGGCCGACAGGGGCGGTGGAGGGCTACACCTTC
CASRPTGAVEGYTF
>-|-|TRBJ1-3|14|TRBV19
TGTGCCAGTGGAGTTACGGGGTCTGGAAACACCATATATTTT
CASGVTGSGNTIYF
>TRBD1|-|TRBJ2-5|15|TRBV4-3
TGCGCCAGCAGCCCCCGGACAGGGGACGTAGAGACCCAGTACTTC
CASSPRTGDVETQYF
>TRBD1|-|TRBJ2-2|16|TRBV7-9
TGTGCCAGCAGCTGGACAGGGGGCCAGAACACCGGGGAGCTGTTTTTT
CASSWTGGQNTGELFF
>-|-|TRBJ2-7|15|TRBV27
TGTGCCAGCAGTTTAGGAGCTCCACTCTCCTACGAGCAGTACTTC
CASSLGAPLSYEQYF
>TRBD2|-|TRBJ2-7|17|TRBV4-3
TGCGCCAGCAGCCAAGACCCTTGGACTAGCGGGAGTTACGAGCAGTACTTC
CASSQDPWTSGSYEQYF
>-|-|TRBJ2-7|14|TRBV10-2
TGCGCCAGCAGTGATCCCTCACAGTTCTACGAGCAGTACTTC
CASSDPSQFYEQYF
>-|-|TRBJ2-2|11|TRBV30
TGTGCCTGGAGGGCCACCGGGGAGCTGTTTTTT
CAWRATGELFF
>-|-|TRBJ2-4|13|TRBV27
TGTGCCAGCAGCCTAAATGCCAAAAACATTCAGTACTTC
CASSLNAKNIQYF
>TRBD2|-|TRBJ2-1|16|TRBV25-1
TGTGCCAGCAGTGTCTTAGCGGGTGCCTCCTACAATGAGCAGTTCTTC
CASSVLAGASYNEQFF
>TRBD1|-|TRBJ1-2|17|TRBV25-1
TGTGCCAGCAGTGACGGGACAGGGGCCCCAGGATCCTATGGCTACACCTTC
CASSDGTGAPGSYGYTF
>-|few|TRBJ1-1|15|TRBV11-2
TGTGCCAGCAGCTTGTGGGGGGGAGAGAACACTGAAGCTTTCTTT
CASSLWGGENTEAFF
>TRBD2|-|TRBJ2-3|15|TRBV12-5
TGTGCTAGTGGACGAGGGGAGGGAAACACAGATACGCAGTATTTT
CASGRGEGNTDTQYF
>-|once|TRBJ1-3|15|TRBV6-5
TGTGCCAGCAGCAACCAGGGTCTGGCTGGAAACACCATATATTTT
CASSNQGLAGNTIYF
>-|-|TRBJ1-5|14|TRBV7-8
TGTGCCAGCAGCTTATATGGGGGGGGTCAGCCCCAGCATTTT
CASSLYGGGQPQHF
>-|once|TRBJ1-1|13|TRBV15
TGTGCCACCAGCAGAGCCGTTTACACTGAAGCTTTCTTT
CATSRAVYTEAFF
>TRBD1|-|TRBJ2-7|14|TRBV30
TGTGCCTGGAGTGTAGGGACAGGGGTTTTCGAGCAGTACTTC
CAWSVGTGVFEQYF
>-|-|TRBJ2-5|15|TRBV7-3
TGTGCCAGCAGCTTAACGGGCAGCAGCCAAGAGACCCAGTACTTC
CASSLTGSSQETQYF
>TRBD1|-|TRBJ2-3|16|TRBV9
TGTGCCAGCAGCTATCCGACAGGGACGATCACAGATACGCAGTATTTT
CASSYPTGTITDTQYF
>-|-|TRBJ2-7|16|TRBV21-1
TGTGCCAGCAGCAAAGAGTACGGTAGCGGGAGCTGCGAGCAGTACTTC
CASSKEYGSGSCEQYF
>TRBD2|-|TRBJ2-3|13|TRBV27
TGTGCCAGCAGTGGGACTAGCGGGAATACGCAGTATTTT
CASSGTSGNTQYF
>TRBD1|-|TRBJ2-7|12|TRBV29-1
TGCAGCGTTGGACAGGGGGCGTACGAGCAGTACTTC
CSVGQGAYEQYF
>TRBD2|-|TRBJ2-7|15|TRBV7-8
TGTGCCAGCAGTAGTCTAGCGGGACACCCCTACGAGCAGTACTTC
CASSSLAGHPYEQYF
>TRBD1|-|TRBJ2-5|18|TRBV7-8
TGTGCCAGCAGCTCCCCGGGACAGGGGGCCGAAGAGCAAGAGACCCAGTACTTC
CASSSPGQGAEEQETQYF
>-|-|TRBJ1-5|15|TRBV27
TGTGCCAGCAGTTCCCGAGGCCGAGGGAGTCAGCCCCAGCATTTT
CASSSRGRGSQPQHF
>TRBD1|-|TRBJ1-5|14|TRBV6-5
TGTGCCAGCAGCTTCAGGGGGAAAGGACAGCCCCAGCATTTT
CASSFRGKGQPQHF
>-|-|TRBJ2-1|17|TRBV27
TGTGCCAGCAGTTTCCTTCGCGGCCAATCCTCCTACAATGAGCAGTTCTTC
CASSFLRGQSSYNEQFF
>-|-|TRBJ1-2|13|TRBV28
TGTGCCAGCAGTTTACGCCCGGGATATGGCTACACCTTC
CASSLRPGYGYTF
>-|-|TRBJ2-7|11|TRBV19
TGTGCCAGTAGTGGAGGCTACGAGCAGTACTTC
CASSGGYEQYF